This entry concerns a single TCR beta chain. Patients chosen for sequencing had shown CD8+CD57+ cell expansion by flow cytometry. No therapy was given to patients before blood sampling. The source of the sample is a study of CD8+CD57+ T cells in acquired aplastic anemia. Genomic DNA constituted the template upon which TCR beta VDJ and CDR3 profiling was performed. A single record per CDR3 protein comes from TCRdb applying MiXCR to the reads. This table holds just over 200,000 distinct CDR3 sequences, 55% to 65% found once. CDR1 is LNHNV, CDR2 YYDKDF, per germline (reference sequence). The V and J ends lost 3 bases and 6 bases, in that order; junction bases with no gene match: 10. The CDR3 is 16 amino acids.

This chain uses TRBV15 with TRBJ2-1, with 8 bases identical to TRBD2. The TCR sequence derives from a human donor with aplastic anemia. The sequenced sample consisted of sorted CD4+, CD8+, or CD8+CD57+ T cells (not recorded which) from PBMCs. This CDR3 is CATSSYVGGAGNEQFF. The CDR3 DNA follows: TGTGCCACCAGCAGTTACGTCGGGGGGGCCGGCAATGAGCAGTTCTTC.